This TCR beta chain was identified during a study of blood T cells in healthy people across ages. The CDR3 spans 15 residues. From germline, CDR1 is MNHEY and CDR2 SMNVEV (reference sequence). J lost 5 bases, V lost 3 bases, and 5 bases had no gene match. Primers used in a second PCR of roughly 6 to 12 cycles were a sample-barcoded 5' primer and a J-beta primer mix. TCRdb reanalysed the 5' RACE reads using MiXCR and keeps one entry per CDR3 protein. The sample carries 1.2 million to 1.5 million distinct CDR3 sequences, roughly 60% recorded once. Sequencing was carried out using blood. The chain uses TRBV27 and TRBJ2-1; 9 positions agree with TRBD2. This receptor was taken from a man aged 18-30 years in good health. The CDR3 nucleotides read TGTGCCAGCAGTTTCTTGGCGGGGGGGGACAATGAGCAGTTCTTC. Amino acids: CASSFLAGGDNEQFF.